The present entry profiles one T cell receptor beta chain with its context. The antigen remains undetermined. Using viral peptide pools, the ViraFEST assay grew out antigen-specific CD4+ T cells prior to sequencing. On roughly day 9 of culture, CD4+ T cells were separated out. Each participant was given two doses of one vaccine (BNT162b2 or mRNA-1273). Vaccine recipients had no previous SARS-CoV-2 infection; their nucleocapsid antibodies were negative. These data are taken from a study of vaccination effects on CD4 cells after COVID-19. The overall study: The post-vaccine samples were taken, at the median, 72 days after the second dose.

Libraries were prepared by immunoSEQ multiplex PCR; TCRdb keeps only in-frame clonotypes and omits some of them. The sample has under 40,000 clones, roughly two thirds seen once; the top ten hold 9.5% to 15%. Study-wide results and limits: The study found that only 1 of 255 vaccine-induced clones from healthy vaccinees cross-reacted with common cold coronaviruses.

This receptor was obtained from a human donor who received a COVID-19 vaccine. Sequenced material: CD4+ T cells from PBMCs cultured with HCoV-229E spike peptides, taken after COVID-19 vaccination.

As DNA, the CDR3 is TGTGCCAGCAGCCAAGGGGGGACTAGGAAAAAATACTTC. This translates into CASSQGGTRKKYF. The chain employs TRBV3-1 (or the pseudogene TRBV3-2) and TRBJ2-4; 8 nucleotides line up with TRBD2. Germline CDR1 and CDR2: LGHDT and YNNKEL (reference sequence). The CDR3 totals 13 residues. V was pared by 1 base and J by 16 bases, with 9 bases of the junction left unmatched.